This T cell receptor (beta chain) derives from a study of T cells after yellow fever vaccination. Whole-study findings and limits: Contamination by abundant bulk-population clonotypes could be present in FACS-sorted repertoires. A faster peak, day 5 versus 15, was reached by the weaker secondary response. The CD4 and CD8 compartments had a small share of their clonotypes in common.

UMIs were added to TCR cDNA along with a universal primer site when it was made by 5'RACE template switching. Via MiXCR, TCRdb re-called the 5' RACE reads, giving one row per CDR3 protein. The sample consists of 100,000 to 150,000 distinct CDR3 sequences, more than 6% of them appearing once. The CDR3 contains 16 residues. Remarks on this clonotype: Its antigen is not identified. A much more abundant neighbour one base away suggests this may be a read error.

The rearrangement links TRBV21-1 to TRBJ1-6; the tabulated D call, TRBD1, remains unverified against the DNA. TRBV21-1 is deemed a pseudogene. The clonotype originates from a man between 18 and 29 years old who received the YFV17D yellow fever vaccine. The source material was CD4+ T cells sorted from PBMCs, sampled approximately 11 days after the first yellow fever vaccination. CDR3 amino acids: CGSSRDRGVHNSPLHF. CDR3 in DNA: TGTGGCAGCAGCCGGGACAGGGGCGTACATAATTCACCCCTCCACTTT.